The clone carrying this T cell receptor (beta chain) was detected only a few times. This entry belongs to a study of T-cell memory formation after mild COVID-19. TCRdb re-called the 5' RACE reads with MiXCR, one entry per CDR3 protein. Among about 290,000 distinct CDR3 sequences, 15% were seen once, and the ten largest hold around a fifth. In germline, CDR1 is SEHNR, CDR2 FQNEAQ (reference sequence). The CDR3 extends over 16 amino acids. V was cut by 5 bases and J by 4 bases, with 20 bases left in between. This TCR came from a man between 18 and 35 years old who had mild COVID-19 (a few samples of this study predate the infection). Cell type and time point are not known. Sequenced input: PBMCs or a T cell subset sorted from them (not recorded which). The V call is TRBV7-9, the J call TRBJ2-5; D gene uncertain. In DNA form, the CDR3 reads TGTGCCAGCAGCCCGGAGTTCAAAAGGATTGGAGAGACCCAGTACTTC. It codes for CASSPEFKRIGETQYF. The full variable domain, rest sourced from reference TRBV7-9 and TRBJ2-5, is DTGVSQNPRHKITKRGQNVTFRCDPISEHNRLYWYRQTLGQGPEFLTYFQNEAQLEKSRLLSDRFSAERPKGSFSTLEIQRTEQGDSAMYLCASSPEFKRIGETQYFGPGTRLLVL.